This entry lists 8 T cell receptor beta chains sequenced from one sample in a study of CD8+ T cells in alopecia areata. TCR sequencing used cDNA made by reverse transcription of extracted RNA. Clones were read by immunoSEQ multiplex PCR, and TCRdb kept only the in-frame ones, dropping some. Of roughly 150,000 clones in the sample, roughly 50% are singletons; the top ten hold about 6.8%. Input material: CD4+ T cells sorted from blood. The source is a human donor with alopecia areata.

CDR3 nucleotides: TGTGCCAGCAGTGAATATCGGGACAGCTATGGCTACACCTTC. It yields the protein CASSEYRDSYGYTF. The V call is TRBV25-1, the J call TRBJ1-2; 7 bases agree with TRBD1. In germline, CDR1 is MGHDK, CDR2 SYGVNS. After removal of 0 bases from V and 4 bases from J, the junction contained 2 bases not matched to a gene. This CDR3 spans 14 amino acids.

The V and J genes are TRBV11-2 and TRBJ2-5; tentative D call: TRBD1 (6 bases). Germline V gene data show CDR1 as SGHAT and CDR2 as FQNNGV. The CDR3 covers 13 residues. The V end lost 3 bases, the J end lost 5 bases, and 10 bases lay between the germline ends. The CDR3 sequence is CASSFGGRETQYF. CDR3 coding DNA: TGTGCCAGCAGCTTTGGGGGCCGGGAGACCCAGTACTTC.

This clone has just a few counts. The chain employs TRBV19 and TRBJ1-5, with 11 nucleotides matching TRBD1. The junction had 7 bases not matched to a gene; V was cut back by 5 bases and J by 7 bases. The CDR3 sequence is 15 residues long. Per germline, CDR1 LNHDA and CDR2 SQIVND (reference sequence). In DNA, the CDR3 is TGTGCCAGTAGTGGGACAGGGGGAAAGTGGCAGCCCCAGCATTTT. It encodes CASSGTGGKWQPQHF.

In regard to this clone: The sample contains more than one DNA sequence encoding this CDR3. CDR3 residues: CASSFDSNQPQHF. The CDR3, as DNA: TGTGCCAGCAGTTTTGATAGCAATCAGCCCCAGCATTTT. J is TRBJ1-5 and V is TRBV27, with D unresolved. Between the trimmed V and J ends, which lost 3 bases and 0 bases, there was a span of 3 bases. The V gene's germline CDR1 is MNHEY and CDR2 SMNVEV (reference sequence). This CDR3 is built from 13 residues.

CDR3 loop: CASSSLVYNEQFF. As DNA, the CDR3 is TGTGCCAGCAGCTCACTAGTTTACAATGAGCAGTTCTTC. This rearrangement joins TRBV7-9 to TRBJ2-1; D might be TRBD2 (5 bases). Germline V gives CDR1 SEHNR, CDR2 FQNEAQ (reference sequence). Trimming shortened V by 4 bases and J by 4 bases, and 8 bases separated the two germline ends. This CDR3 contains 13 residues.

The rearrangement links TRBV5-1 to TRBJ2-2; TRBD2 matches 9 bases. The V and J ends lost 3 bases and 3 bases, in that order; junction bases with no gene match: 6. CDR3 length: 16 residues. Per germline, CDR1 SGHRS and CDR2 YFSETQ. The CDR3 bases are TGCGCCAGCAGCTGGCGGGAGGGCCTCGACACCGGGGAGCTGTTTTTT. It translates to CASSWREGLDTGELFF.

In DNA form, the CDR3 reads TGCAGCGTTGTGGAGAGCCTGGAAGAAAAACTGTTTTTT. It specifies CSVVESLEEKLFF. J is TRBJ1-4 and V is TRBV29-1; D unclear. Trimming left V 4 bases short and J 8 bases short, with 14 bases between. CDR3 length equals 13 residues. CDR1 SQVTM and CDR2 ANQGSEA come from the germline V gene.

This clone occurred a few times. The chain joins TRBV2 to TRBJ2-2; the match to TRBD1 covers 10 bases. The junction had 1 base not matched to a gene; V was cut back by 7 bases and J by 5 bases. The CDR3 loop spans 13 amino acids. CDR1 is SNHLY and CDR2 is FYNNEI in the germline V gene. The CDR3 nucleotides are TGTGCCAGCAAGGGACAGGGGACCGGGGAGCTGTTTTTT. As protein: CASKGQGTGELFF.